This entry is about one TCR beta chain. The antigen is undetermined. The entry originates in a study of T cell responses to AZD1222 COVID-19 vaccine. Overall study results and limits: Spike-specific TCR breadth and depth rose after two AZD1222 doses.

V shed 7 bases and J shed 3 bases, with 18 bases lying between them. Per germline, CDR1 KGHDR and CDR2 SFDVKD. CDR3 length equals 16 residues. Assay: immunoSEQ multiplex PCR; the TCRdb copy retains only in-frame clones and omits some. The sample has roughly 250,000 clones, approximately 95% seen once. The chain is built from TRBV24-1 and TRBJ1-5; unclear D gene. The receptor was isolated from an adult in good health. Sequencing used peripheral blood, obtained on day 0 of AZD1222 vaccination. CDR3 bases: TGTGCCACCAGCGACGCCCGAAAAGGGAACAATCAGCCCCAGCATTTT. This gives the protein CATSDARKGNNQPQHF.